The entry that follows covers one T cell receptor (beta chain) sequence. Its target is unknown. The sample comes from a study of T cells in narcolepsy. Using immunoSEQ multiplex PCR, the repertoire was profiled, and TCRdb retains in-frame clones only, with some absent. The sample includes tens of thousands of clones, roughly 88% of them seen just once. Findings of the study overall: Reportedly, autoreactive clonotypes were serially detected in patients' blood but not controls'.

Sequenced input: CD45RA- memory CD4+ T cells from PBMCs. The source is a human donor with narcolepsy.

This chain's CDR3 is CASNGGLLADTQYF. CDR3 in DNA: TGTGCCAGCAACGGGGGGCTTCTCGCAGATACGCAGTATTTT. This chain connects TRBV9 to TRBJ2-3, with a possible D match to TRBD2 (7 bases). The V end was cut by 6 bases, the J end by 4 bases, with 15 bases between. Germline V gene sequence: CDR1 SGDLS, CDR2 YYNGEE. The CDR3 extends over 14 amino acids. Drawing the rest from reference TRBV9 and TRBJ2-3, the complete variable domain is DSGVTQTPKHLITATGQRVTLRCSPRSGDLSVYWYQQSLDQGLQFLIQYYNGEERAKGNILERFSAQQFPDLHSELNLSSLELGDSALYFCASNGGLLADTQYFGPGTRLTVL.